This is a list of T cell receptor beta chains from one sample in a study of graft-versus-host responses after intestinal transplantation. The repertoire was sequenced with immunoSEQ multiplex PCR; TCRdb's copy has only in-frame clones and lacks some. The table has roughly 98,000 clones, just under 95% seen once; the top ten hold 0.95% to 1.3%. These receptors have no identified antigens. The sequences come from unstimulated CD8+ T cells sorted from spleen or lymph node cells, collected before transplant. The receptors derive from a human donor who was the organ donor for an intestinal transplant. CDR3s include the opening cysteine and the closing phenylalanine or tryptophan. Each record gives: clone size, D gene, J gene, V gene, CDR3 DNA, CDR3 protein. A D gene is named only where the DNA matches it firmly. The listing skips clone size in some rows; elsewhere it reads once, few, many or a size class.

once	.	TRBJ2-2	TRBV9	TGTGCCAGCAGCGTAGTAATCGGACAGAACACCGGGGAGCTGTTTTTT	CASSVVIGQNTGELFF
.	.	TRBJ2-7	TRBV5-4	TGTGCCAGCAGCTCCGGCGGGGGCGGCTACGAGCAGTACTTC	CASSSGGGGYEQYF
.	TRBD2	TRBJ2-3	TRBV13	TGTGCCAGCAGCTCGGCGGGGACTAGCGGGGGAGTCACAGATACGCAGTATTTT	CASSSAGTSGGVTDTQYF
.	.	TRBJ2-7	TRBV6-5	TGTGCCAGCAGTTGCGGTCCGGCTAGCCTAGCCTACGAGCAGTACTTC	CASSCGPASLAYEQYF
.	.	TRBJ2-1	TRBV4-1	TGCGCCAGCAGCCAAGAGGCGGGTTCGAGGGAGCAGTTCTTC	CASSQEAGSREQFF
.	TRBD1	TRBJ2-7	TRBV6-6	TGTGCCAGCAGGGACAGGGCCCTAAGCAACGAGCAGTACTTC	CASRDRALSNEQYF
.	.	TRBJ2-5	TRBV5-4	TGTGCCAGCAGCTATTTCAGGGGGGCGAGGGAGACCCAGTACTTC	CASSYFRGARETQYF
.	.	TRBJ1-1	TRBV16	TGTGCCAGCAGCCAATCGGAGATTGAGTCACACACTGAAGCTTTCTTT	CASSQSEIESHTEAFF
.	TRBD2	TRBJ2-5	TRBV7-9	TGTGCCAGCAGCTCACAAGCGGGAGAGGGCCAAGAGACCCAGTACTTC	CASSSQAGEGQETQYF
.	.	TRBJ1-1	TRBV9	TGTGCCAGCGGCGTAGGGGGGGAGGCTGAAGCTTTCTTT	CASGVGGEAEAFF
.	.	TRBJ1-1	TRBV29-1	TGCAGTGGACTGTGGGGGAACACTGAAGCTTTCTTT	CSGLWGNTEAFF
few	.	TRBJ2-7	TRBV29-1	TGCAGCGTGGAGGGAAAGGGTCGCACCTACGAGCAGTACTTC	CSVEGKGRTYEQYF
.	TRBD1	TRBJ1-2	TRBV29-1	TGCAGCGTTGACTTGGTATTTGGGACAGGGGGGTATGGCTACACCTTC	CSVDLVFGTGGYGYTF
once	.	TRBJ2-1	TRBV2	TGTGCCAGCACCGGTAGAGTCGATGAGCAGTTCTTC	CASTGRVDEQFF
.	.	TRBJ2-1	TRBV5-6	TGTGCCAGCAGCTTCTATTCTGATGAGCAGTTCTTC	CASSFYSDEQFF
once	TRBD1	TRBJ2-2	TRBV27	TGTGCCAGCAGCCTCGACAGGGGAGGCGGGGAGCTGTTTTTT	CASSLDRGGGELFF
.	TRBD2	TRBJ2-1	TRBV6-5	TGTGCCAGCAGTTACTTTGCGGGAGGGCCATATGAGCAGTTCTTC	CASSYFAGGPYEQFF
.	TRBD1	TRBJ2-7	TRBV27	TGTGCCAGCAGTTCCGGGACAGGGTCCCTCCTGTCCTACGAGCAGTACTTC	CASSSGTGSLLSYEQYF
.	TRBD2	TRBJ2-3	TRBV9	TGTGCCAGCAGCGACCCGCACGCGGGAGTGGCAGATACGCAGTATTTT	CASSDPHAGVADTQYF
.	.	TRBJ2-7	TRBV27	TGTGCCAGCAGTTACAGGAGATTCTCCTACGAGCAGTACTTC	CASSYRRFSYEQYF
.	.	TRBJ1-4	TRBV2	TGTGCCAGCAGTGGGGCCATCTATGAAAAACTGTTTTTT	CASSGAIYEKLFF
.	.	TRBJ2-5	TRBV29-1	TGCAGCGTTGAAGATGCAGAAAGTAACCAAGAGACCCAGTACTTC	CSVEDAESNQETQYF
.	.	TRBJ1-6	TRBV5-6	TGTGCCAGCAGCCATCTAGGGGCCTTTTGGAATTCACCCCTCCACTTT	CASSHLGAFWNSPLHF
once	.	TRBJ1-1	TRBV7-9	TGTGCCAGCAGCAAGCGGGCAGGGAGATGGGTCACTGAAGCTTTCTTT	CASSKRAGRWVTEAFF
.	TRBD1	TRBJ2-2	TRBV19	TGTGCCAGCCGGGACAGGGGTACCGGGGAGCTGTTTTTT	CASRDRGTGELFF
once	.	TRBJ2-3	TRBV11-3	TGTGCCAGCAGCTTAGGTTACTCAGATACGCAGTATTTT	CASSLGYSDTQYF
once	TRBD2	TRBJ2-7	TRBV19	TGTGCCAGTAGTCCTAGCGGGATCTACGAGCAGTACTTC	CASSPSGIYEQYF
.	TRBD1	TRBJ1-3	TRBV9	TGTGCCAGCAGCCCATGGACAGGCGACTCTGGAAACACCATATATTTT	CASSPWTGDSGNTIYF
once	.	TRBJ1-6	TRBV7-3	TGTGCCAGCAGCTTAGACAAGAATTCACCCCTCCACTTT	CASSLDKNSPLHF
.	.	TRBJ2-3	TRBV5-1	TGCGCCAGCAGCCTAGAGGACAGTAGCACAGATACGCAGTATTTT	CASSLEDSSTDTQYF
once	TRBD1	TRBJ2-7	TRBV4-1	TGCGCCAGCAGCTACCGGGACAGGGGGCACGAGCAGTACTTC	CASSYRDRGHEQYF
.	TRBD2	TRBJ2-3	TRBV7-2	TGTGCCAGCAGGCAACCCTTTATCGCGGGAGTGGCGGATACGCAGTATTTT	CASRQPFIAGVADTQYF
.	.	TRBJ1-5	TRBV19	TGTGCCAGTAGTCCGCAGGGGTGGAGTCAGCCCCAGCATTTT	CASSPQGWSQPQHF
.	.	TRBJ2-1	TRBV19	TGTGCCAGTAGTATAGAAGGAGATGAGCAGTTCTTC	CASSIEGDEQFF
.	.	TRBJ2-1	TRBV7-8	TGTGCCAGCAGGGAGGGACGGAACAATGAGCAGTTCTTC	CASREGRNNEQFF
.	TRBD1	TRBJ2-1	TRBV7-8	TGTGCCAGCAGCATGGTGGACAGGGGGGACAATGAGCAGTTCTTC	CASSMVDRGDNEQFF
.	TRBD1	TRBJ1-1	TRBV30	TGTGCCTGGAGTAAAGACAGGGGGAGAGCTTTCTTT	CAWSKDRGRAFF
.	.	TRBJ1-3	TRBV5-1	TGCGCCAGCAGCTTGGGAGTTACAGGGTCGGACACCATATATTTT	CASSLGVTGSDTIYF
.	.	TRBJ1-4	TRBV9	TGTGCCAGCAGCGTGGGCGGGGATGAAAAACTGTTTTTT	CASSVGGDEKLFF
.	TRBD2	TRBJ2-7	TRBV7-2	TGTGCCAGCAGCTCGGGGGGTAGCTCCTACGAGCAGTACTTC	CASSSGGSSYEQYF
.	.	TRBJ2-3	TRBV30	TGTGCCTGGAGTGCAACCTGGGGGGCAGATACGCAGTATTTT	CAWSATWGADTQYF
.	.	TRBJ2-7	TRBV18	TGTGCCAGCTCATTACGTCTCCGGGACAAGGCCTCCTACGAGCAGTACTTC	CASSLRLRDKASYEQYF
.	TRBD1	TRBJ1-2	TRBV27	TGTGCCAGCAGTTCCCTAACAGGGGCCTATGGCTACACCTTC	CASSSLTGAYGYTF
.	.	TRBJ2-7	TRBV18	TGTGCCAGCTCTTATGGGGACAAGTACGAGCAGTACTTC	CASSYGDKYEQYF
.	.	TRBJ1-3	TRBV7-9	TGTGCCAGCAGCGCCCCAGACTCCTCTGGAAACACCATATATTTT	CASSAPDSSGNTIYF
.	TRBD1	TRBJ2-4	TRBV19	TGTGCCAGTAGCCCCGGGACAGGGGACATTCAGTACTTC	CASSPGTGDIQYF
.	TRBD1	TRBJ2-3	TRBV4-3	TGCGCCAGCAGCCGCCAGACCCGGACAGGGGGCACAGATACGCAGTATTTT	CASSRQTRTGGTDTQYF
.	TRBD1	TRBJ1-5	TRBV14	TGTGCCACCCCTTTATCACCCAGGACAGGGGGCCTCGGCTATCAGCCCCAGCATTTT	CATPLSPRTGGLGYQPQHF
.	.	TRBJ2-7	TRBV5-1	TGCGCCAGCAGCTTTGGTTGGGAGTGGCGGGGGCACGAGCAGTACTTC	CASSFGWEWRGHEQYF
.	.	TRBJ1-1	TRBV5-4	TGTGCCAGCAGCTCGAAGACGGGGTCTCACACTGAAGCTTTCTTT	CASSSKTGSHTEAFF
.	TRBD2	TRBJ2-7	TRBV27	TGTGCCAGCAGTTTGCGCGGGAGCTACGAGCAGTACTTC	CASSLRGSYEQYF
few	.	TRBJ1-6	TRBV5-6	TGTGCCAGCAGCTTGTACCTAGAACAGGGTCTCGGATCACCCCTCCACTTT	CASSLYLEQGLGSPLHF
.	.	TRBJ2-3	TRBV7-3	TGTGCCAGCAGCGGCGACTACCATACGCAGTATTTT	CASSGDYHTQYF